These T cell receptor beta chains were read from a single sample in a study of blood T cell repertoires in COVID-19. Method: immunoSEQ multiplex PCR; TCRdb's copy keeps in-frame clones and lacks some. The table has 490,000 or so clones, around 89% seen once. The material sequenced was PBMCs or T cells enriched from blood (not recorded which). The receptors derive from a woman between 40 and 50 years old who had recovered from COVID-19. CDR3s include the opening cysteine and the closing phenylalanine or tryptophan. A D gene is named only where the DNA matches it firmly. A clone size is listed for some rows: how often the clone was seen (once, few, many), or a class if it is expanded.

CDR3nt: TGTGCCAGCAGCATTGGGGACAGGCCGAACACTGAAGCTTTCTTT; CDR3aa: CASSIGDRPNTEAFF; abundance: -; v_gene: TRBV9; d_gene: TRBD1; j_gene: TRBJ1-1
CDR3nt: TGTGCCAGCAGCGGAGGGGGAGCGGCATACGAGCAGTACTTC; CDR3aa: CASSGGGAAYEQYF; abundance: -; v_gene: TRBV9; d_gene: -; j_gene: TRBJ2-7
CDR3nt: TGTGCCAGCAGCTCCGGACTAGCGGAGAACACCGGGGAGCTGTTTTTT; CDR3aa: CASSSGLAENTGELFF; abundance: few; v_gene: TRBV7-9; d_gene: TRBD2; j_gene: TRBJ2-2
CDR3nt: TGCGCCAGCAAGTCGCAGGGTGAGAACACTGAAGCTTTCTTT; CDR3aa: CASKSQGENTEAFF; abundance: -; v_gene: TRBV5-1; d_gene: -; j_gene: TRBJ1-1
CDR3nt: TGTGCCAGCAGTGAAGTAGGGGGCGCGGGTAATGAAAAACTGTTTTTT; CDR3aa: CASSEVGGAGNEKLFF; abundance: -; v_gene: TRBV2; d_gene: TRBD1; j_gene: TRBJ1-4
CDR3nt: TGTGCCAGCAGCCTAGGAACAGGGTTCACTGAAGCTTTCTTT; CDR3aa: CASSLGTGFTEAFF; abundance: -; v_gene: TRBV3-1/TRBV3-2; d_gene: -; j_gene: TRBJ1-1
CDR3nt: TGTGCCATCAGAGGACAGGAGAGGCACACTGAAGCTTTCTTT; CDR3aa: CAIRGQERHTEAFF; abundance: -; v_gene: TRBV10-3; d_gene: TRBD1; j_gene: TRBJ1-1
CDR3nt: TGTGCCAAAACTCGGGGGGGCCCCTACAATGAGCAGTTCTTC; CDR3aa: CAKTRGGPYNEQFF; abundance: -; v_gene: TRBV27; d_gene: TRBD2; j_gene: TRBJ2-1
CDR3nt: TGTGCCAGCAGCCGGACAGGGAATAAACAGCCCCAGCATTTT; CDR3aa: CASSRTGNKQPQHF; abundance: -; v_gene: TRBV7-9; d_gene: TRBD1; j_gene: TRBJ1-5
CDR3nt: TGTGCCTGGAACCGCAGGGGACCCCCGAATGAAGCTTTCTTT; CDR3aa: CAWNRRGPPNEAFF; abundance: -; v_gene: TRBV30; d_gene: -; j_gene: TRBJ1-1
CDR3nt: TGTGCCAGCAGCCCCTGGGACAGGGTAGGAGGAAACACCATATATTTT; CDR3aa: CASSPWDRVGGNTIYF; abundance: -; v_gene: TRBV5-8; d_gene: TRBD1; j_gene: TRBJ1-3
CDR3nt: TGCGCCAGCAGCCAAGAAGGACAGGGGATCCACGAGCAGTACTTC; CDR3aa: CASSQEGQGIHEQYF; abundance: few; v_gene: TRBV4-1; d_gene: TRBD1; j_gene: TRBJ2-7
CDR3nt: TGCAGCGTGGACCCGTCCGGGACAGGGTTATTTAATGGCTACACCTTC; CDR3aa: CSVDPSGTGLFNGYTF; abundance: few; v_gene: TRBV29-1; d_gene: TRBD1; j_gene: TRBJ1-2
CDR3nt: TGCGCCAGCAGTTACAGCGGGAGCCGAGGTGAGACCCAGTACTTC; CDR3aa: CASSYSGSRGETQYF; abundance: -; v_gene: TRBV5-1; d_gene: TRBD2; j_gene: TRBJ2-5
CDR3nt: TGTGCCAGCAGTTTTTTTGGGGGGACTGAAGCTTTCTTT; CDR3aa: CASSFFGGTEAFF; abundance: -; v_gene: TRBV27; d_gene: -; j_gene: TRBJ1-1
CDR3nt: TGTGCCAGCAGGGACAGGGCCCGGTCTGGGGCCAACGTCCTGACTTTC; CDR3aa: CASRDRARSGANVLTF; abundance: -; v_gene: TRBV2; d_gene: TRBD1; j_gene: TRBJ2-6
CDR3nt: TGTGCCAGCAGCCAAGCCTCGGAGGGGGCCAAGTTCTTC; CDR3aa: CASSQASEGAKFF; abundance: -; v_gene: TRBV3-1/TRBV3-2; d_gene: -; j_gene: TRBJ2-1
CDR3nt: TGTGCCAGTAGTACCGCACGGGGAACTGAAGCTTTCTTT; CDR3aa: CASSTARGTEAFF; abundance: -; v_gene: TRBV19; d_gene: -; j_gene: TRBJ1-1
CDR3nt: TGTGCCAGCAGCTGGGCGGGGGCCGGGAACACTGAAGCTTTCTTT; CDR3aa: CASSWAGAGNTEAFF; abundance: -; v_gene: TRBV7-8; d_gene: -; j_gene: TRBJ1-1
CDR3nt: TGTGCCAGCAGTTCCTCGGACAGATACGAGCAGTACTTC; CDR3aa: CASSSSDRYEQYF; abundance: -; v_gene: TRBV6-2/TRBV6-3; d_gene: -; j_gene: TRBJ2-7
CDR3nt: TGTGCCAGCAGCTTAGGGCGGATGAACACTGAAGCTTTCTTT; CDR3aa: CASSLGRMNTEAFF; abundance: -; v_gene: TRBV7-8; d_gene: -; j_gene: TRBJ1-1
CDR3nt: TGTGCCAGCAGCCAGCCCGGGACAGGGAACGAAAAACTGTTTTTT; CDR3aa: CASSQPGTGNEKLFF; abundance: -; v_gene: TRBV3-1/TRBV3-2; d_gene: TRBD1; j_gene: TRBJ1-4
CDR3nt: TGCGCCAGCAGCCAAGATCCTCTCCTAGCGCCCCCAACAGATACGCAGTATTTT; CDR3aa: CASSQDPLLAPPTDTQYF; abundance: -; v_gene: TRBV4-3; d_gene: -; j_gene: TRBJ2-3
CDR3nt: TGCGCCAGCACCCTGTGGGGGGGAGCGGTGTACGAGCAGTACTTC; CDR3aa: CASTLWGGAVYEQYF; abundance: -; v_gene: TRBV5-1; d_gene: TRBD2; j_gene: TRBJ2-7
CDR3nt: TGCGCCAGCAGCTTGACAGACAGGGGGCTATCCTACAATGAGCAGTTCTTC; CDR3aa: CASSLTDRGLSYNEQFF; abundance: -; v_gene: TRBV5-1; d_gene: TRBD1; j_gene: TRBJ2-1
CDR3nt: TGTGCCAGCAGCTTAGGACGGGACAGGGGAGGTTCACCCCTCCACTTT; CDR3aa: CASSLGRDRGGSPLHF; abundance: -; v_gene: TRBV7-2; d_gene: TRBD1; j_gene: TRBJ1-6
CDR3nt: TGTGCCAGCAGCTTGATACAGGGGAAGGGCGGCTACACCTTC; CDR3aa: CASSLIQGKGGYTF; abundance: -; v_gene: TRBV11-2; d_gene: TRBD1; j_gene: TRBJ1-2
CDR3nt: TGTGCCAGCTCACCGACGACAGGGGGCGAGCTGCCCCTCCACTTT; CDR3aa: CASSPTTGGELPLHF; abundance: -; v_gene: TRBV18; d_gene: TRBD1; j_gene: TRBJ1-6
CDR3nt: TGTGCCACCAGCAACGCGGGAGAGGCTAGTGAGCAGTTCTTC; CDR3aa: CATSNAGEASEQFF; abundance: -; v_gene: TRBV15; d_gene: TRBD2; j_gene: TRBJ2-1
CDR3nt: TGTGCCAGCAGTTCAGACAGGGTTGTTCAGCATTTT; CDR3aa: CASSSDRVVQHF; abundance: -; v_gene: TRBV12-3/TRBV12-4; d_gene: TRBD1; j_gene: TRBJ1-5
CDR3nt: TGCGCCAGCAGCGAGAGGGTAGCGGGAGCGAACGAGCAGTACTTC; CDR3aa: CASSERVAGANEQYF; abundance: -; v_gene: TRBV5-1; d_gene: TRBD2; j_gene: TRBJ2-7
CDR3nt: TGTGCCAGCAGCTTAGCGGGTCAGGGCGAAGCTTTCTTT; CDR3aa: CASSLAGQGEAFF; abundance: -; v_gene: TRBV7-8; d_gene: -; j_gene: TRBJ1-1
CDR3nt: TGTGCCTGGAGTGTTCCCACTAGGACAGGGGGTCCTTACGAGCAGTACTTC; CDR3aa: CAWSVPTRTGGPYEQYF; abundance: -; v_gene: TRBV30; d_gene: TRBD1; j_gene: TRBJ2-7
CDR3nt: TGTGCCAGCAGCTCCAGGACTAGCGGGAGTAGGGATACGCAGTATTTT; CDR3aa: CASSSRTSGSRDTQYF; abundance: -; v_gene: TRBV7-2; d_gene: TRBD2; j_gene: TRBJ2-3
CDR3nt: TGTGCCAGCACCTACACCAGGGGGGAGACCCAGTACTTC; CDR3aa: CASTYTRGETQYF; abundance: -; v_gene: TRBV25-1; d_gene: TRBD1; j_gene: TRBJ2-5
CDR3nt: TGTGCCAGCAGCCAAGCAGGACGACAGGGGAATCAGCCCCAGCATTTT; CDR3aa: CASSQAGRQGNQPQHF; abundance: -; v_gene: TRBV3-1/TRBV3-2; d_gene: TRBD1; j_gene: TRBJ1-5
CDR3nt: TGTGCCAGCAGCCGCGGGGTCTCGCCGCCCGGGGAGCTGTTTTTT; CDR3aa: CASSRGVSPPGELFF; abundance: -; v_gene: TRBV7-9; d_gene: -; j_gene: TRBJ2-2
CDR3nt: TGTGCCAGCAGCCTCCGGACAGGGGGTTTTGAAAAACTGTTTTTT; CDR3aa: CASSLRTGGFEKLFF; abundance: -; v_gene: TRBV5-4; d_gene: TRBD1; j_gene: TRBJ1-4
CDR3nt: TGTGCCAGCAGCTCCAAAGCGGGAGCGTTCTCAGATACGCAGTATTTT; CDR3aa: CASSSKAGAFSDTQYF; abundance: -; v_gene: TRBV5-4; d_gene: TRBD2; j_gene: TRBJ2-3
CDR3nt: TGTGCCAGCAGCGTGACAGACGTAAATTCACCCCTCCACTTT; CDR3aa: CASSVTDVNSPLHF; abundance: -; v_gene: TRBV9; d_gene: -; j_gene: TRBJ1-6
CDR3nt: TGTGCCACCAGTGTGGGGGGAGAAGCTTTCTTT; CDR3aa: CATSVGGEAFF; abundance: -; v_gene: TRBV24-1; d_gene: -; j_gene: TRBJ1-1
CDR3nt: TGTGCCAGCAGCCAGGCCTGGGGCCGGGCTTTCTTT; CDR3aa: CASSQAWGRAFF; abundance: few; v_gene: TRBV14; d_gene: -; j_gene: TRBJ1-1
CDR3nt: TGCGCCAGCAGTTCCTCCCAGGGGAACTACAATGAGCAGTTCTTC; CDR3aa: CASSSSQGNYNEQFF; abundance: -; v_gene: TRBV10-1; d_gene: -; j_gene: TRBJ2-1
CDR3nt: TGCGCCAGCAGCCAAGCTATAGCGGGAGATACCGGGGAGCTGTTTTTT; CDR3aa: CASSQAIAGDTGELFF; abundance: -; v_gene: TRBV4-3; d_gene: TRBD2; j_gene: TRBJ2-2
CDR3nt: TGTGCCAGCAGCCAATATGGGGGGGCTGACGATGGCTACACCTTC; CDR3aa: CASSQYGGADDGYTF; abundance: few; v_gene: TRBV3-1/TRBV3-2; d_gene: -; j_gene: TRBJ1-2
CDR3nt: TGCAGTGCTGAGGGAAACGAGCAGTACTTC; CDR3aa: CSAEGNEQYF; abundance: -; v_gene: TRBV20-1; d_gene: -; j_gene: TRBJ2-7
CDR3nt: TGTGCCAGCAGTCGGGACAGACTTGAAGCTTTCTTT; CDR3aa: CASSRDRLEAFF; abundance: -; v_gene: TRBV12-3/TRBV12-4; d_gene: TRBD1; j_gene: TRBJ1-1
CDR3nt: TGCGCCAGCAAAAGCACTAGCGGGAGGGGGAATGAGCAGTTCTTC; CDR3aa: CASKSTSGRGNEQFF; abundance: -; v_gene: TRBV5-1; d_gene: TRBD2; j_gene: TRBJ2-1
CDR3nt: TGTGCCATCAGTGAGTCGAGGGAAGGGAATGGCTACACCTTC; CDR3aa: CAISESREGNGYTF; abundance: -; v_gene: TRBV10-3; d_gene: -; j_gene: TRBJ1-2
CDR3nt: TGTGCCAGCAGCGGAGATGACAGGGTTTATGGCTACACCTTC; CDR3aa: CASSGDDRVYGYTF; abundance: few; v_gene: TRBV7-8; d_gene: TRBD1; j_gene: TRBJ1-2